This TCR beta chain came from a study of T-cell memory formation after mild COVID-19. Points from the study as a whole: Pre-infection memory already had some responding clones, implying cross-reactive memory joined.

Turning to this clonotype: Antigen: not known.

With constant-segment primers, 5'RACE yielded cDNA libraries of TCR alpha and TCR beta that carried sample barcodes and UMIs. MiXCR, applied by TCRdb to the 5' RACE reads, yields one record per CDR3 protein. The sample lists 190,000 or so distinct CDR3 sequences; around 21% were seen once. Germline CDR1 GTSNPN, CDR2 SVGIG (reference sequence). J gave up 2 bases and V 0 bases, and 5 bases lay outside the gene matches. This CDR3 spans 15 amino acids. The sequence derives from an adult woman who had mild COVID-19 (a few samples of this study predate the infection). Cell type and time point are not known. Sequencing was carried out using PBMCs or a T cell subset sorted from them (not recorded which). The chain joins TRBV30 to TRBJ2-7, with 9 bases that match TRBD2. The CDR3 sequence: CAWSVSSGEPYEQYF. The CDR3 DNA is TGTGCCTGGAGTGTATCTAGCGGGGAGCCCTACGAGCAGTACTTC.